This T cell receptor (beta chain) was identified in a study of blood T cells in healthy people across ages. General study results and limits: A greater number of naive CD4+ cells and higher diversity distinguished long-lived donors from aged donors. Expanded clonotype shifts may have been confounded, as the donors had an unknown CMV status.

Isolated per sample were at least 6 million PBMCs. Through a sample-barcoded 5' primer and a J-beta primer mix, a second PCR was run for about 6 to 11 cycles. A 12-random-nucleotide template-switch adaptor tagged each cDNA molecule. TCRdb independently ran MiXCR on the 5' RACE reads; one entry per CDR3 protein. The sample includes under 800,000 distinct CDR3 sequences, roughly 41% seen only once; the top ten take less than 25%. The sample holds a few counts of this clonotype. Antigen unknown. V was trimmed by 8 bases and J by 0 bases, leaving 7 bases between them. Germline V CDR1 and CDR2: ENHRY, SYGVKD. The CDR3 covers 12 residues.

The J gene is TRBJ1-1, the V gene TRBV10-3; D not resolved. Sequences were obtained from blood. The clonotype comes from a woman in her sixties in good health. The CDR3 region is CAIGQLNTEAFF. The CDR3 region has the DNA TGTGCCATCGGGCAGCTGAACACTGAAGCTTTCTTT.